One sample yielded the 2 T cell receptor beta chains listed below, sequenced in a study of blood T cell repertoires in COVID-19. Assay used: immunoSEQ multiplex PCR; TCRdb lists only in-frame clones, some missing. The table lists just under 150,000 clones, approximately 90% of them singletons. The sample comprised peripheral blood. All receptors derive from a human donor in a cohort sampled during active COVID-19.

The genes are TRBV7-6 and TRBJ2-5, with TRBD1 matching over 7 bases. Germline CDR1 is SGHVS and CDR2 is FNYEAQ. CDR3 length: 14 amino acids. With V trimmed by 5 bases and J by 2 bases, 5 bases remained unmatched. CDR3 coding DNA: TGTGCCAGCAGCCTAGGACAGGTTCAAGAGACCCAGTACTTC. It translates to CASSLGQVQETQYF.

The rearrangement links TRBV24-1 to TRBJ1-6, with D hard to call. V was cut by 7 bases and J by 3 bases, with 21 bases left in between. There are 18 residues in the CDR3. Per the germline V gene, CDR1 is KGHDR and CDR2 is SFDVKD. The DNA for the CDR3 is TGTGCCACCAGAGTGCATCCTTTGAGAGGCTACTATAATTCACCCCTCCACTTT. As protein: CATRVHPLRGYYNSPLHF.